This entry is about one TCR beta chain. Antigen unknown. These data originate in a study of shared clonotypes between healthy human individuals. Findings and limits, study-wide: The diversity represented, both genetic and in exposure history, was limited by few donors.

Germline loops: CDR1 SQVTM, CDR2 ANQGSEA. Trimming took off 2 bases at V and 10 bases at J, with 9 bases between the two ends. The CDR3 covers 11 residues. Only in-frame clones appear in the TCRdb table, and some are missing; sequencing was by immunoSEQ multiplex PCR. The table lists about 470,000 clones, 70% to 80% of them singletons, with about 13% in the top ten. The clonotype was recovered from a woman aged 40 to 50 in good health. Some clones in this sample may be carry-over from other donors' samples. The sample taken for sequencing was PBMCs. This rearrangement joins TRBV29-1 to TRBJ2-1; D ambiguous. The CDR3 protein is CSVEPALEQFF. DNA for the CDR3: TGCAGCGTTGAACCCGCCTTAGAGCAGTTCTTC.